The rows below give T cell receptor beta chains drawn from one sample of a study of shared clonotypes between healthy human individuals. The protocol was immunoSEQ multiplex PCR, while the TCRdb copy is restricted to in-frame clones and leaves out a portion. The table lists some 690,000 clones, roughly 91% of them singletons. Sequencing input: memory CD8+ T cells from PBMCs. These TCRs come from a man younger than 35 in good health. Some clones in this sample may be carry-over from other donors' samples. Each CDR3 is given with its conserved first and last residue. The order of the fields is CDR3 length, V gene, CDR3 protein.

13 TRBV7-6 CASSRGGANEQFF
13 TRBV15 CATTRAANEKLFF
11 TRBV4-2 CASSQDSGAFF
16 TRBV27 CASSFSAGDQNNEQFF
14 TRBV28 CASSLWVTGDGYTF
14 TRBV27 CASSPAGGADTQYF
13 TRBV6-6 CASSYDSPGGYTF
12 TRBV7-8 CASSGRAKEQFF
15 TRBV6-5 CASSYSRLGNTEAFF
13 TRBV27 CASSPSYVYGYTF
16 TRBV7-9 CASSPAVTVQHGEQYF
12 TRBV29-1 CSVDPPNYGYTF
15 TRBV19 CASSMRGRALDEQFF
12 TRBV28 CASSLWSREQYF
15 TRBV27 CASTISGSSYNEQFF
13 TRBV7-9 CASSPLGQGEAFF
18 TRBV5-1 CASSLKRLKDRVNYEQYF
16 TRBV4-1 CASSQDPGTGGFGYTF
10 TRBV29-1 CSVVAGEQYF
16 TRBV7-2 CASSLGDYASTDTQYF
16 TRBV6-1 CASSEGAAVSPTEAFF
17 TRBV14 CASSQPQGGVRDTEAFF
15 TRBV11-2 CASSGLAGAANEQFF
14 TRBV2 CASSEGQGYQPQHF
15 TRBV5-1 CASSSLTGADEKLFF
15 TRBV7-9 CASSHRDRWGNEQFF
14 TRBV19 CASSIWGGNTEAFF
16 TRBV4-1 CASSPNPGRALDGYTF
12 TRBV15 CATSGRNQPQHF
16 TRBV7-9 CASSPRTPSRGREQYF
13 TRBV27 CASSLGATYEQYF
16 TRBV15 CATSRGGEDRGEKLFF
15 TRBV5-6 CASSLYREPNYGYTF
11 TRBV27 CASRGATEAFF
16 TRBV14 CASSPRVGPGRYEQYF
16 TRBV27 CASSLYGQGETYEQYF
14 TRBV27 CATSLAGEWYEQYF
16 TRBV14 CASSRGHPRGTGELFF
16 TRBV27 CASSQLYDSGANVLTF
21 TRBV27 CASSFAVEGARSGSRDQPQHF
16 TRBV27 CASRSVTTLAKNIQYF